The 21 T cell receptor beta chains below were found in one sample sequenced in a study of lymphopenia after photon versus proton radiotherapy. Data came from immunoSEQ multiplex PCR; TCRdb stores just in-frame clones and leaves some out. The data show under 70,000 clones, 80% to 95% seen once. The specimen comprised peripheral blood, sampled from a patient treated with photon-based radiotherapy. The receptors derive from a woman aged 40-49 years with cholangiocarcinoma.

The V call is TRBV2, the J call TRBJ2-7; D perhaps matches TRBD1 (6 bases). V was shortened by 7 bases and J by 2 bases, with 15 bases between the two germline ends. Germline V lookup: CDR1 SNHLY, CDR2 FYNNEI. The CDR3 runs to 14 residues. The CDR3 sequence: CASKVGTQTYEQYF. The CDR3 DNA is TGTGCCAGCAAAGTTGGGACACAGACCTACGAGCAGTACTTC.

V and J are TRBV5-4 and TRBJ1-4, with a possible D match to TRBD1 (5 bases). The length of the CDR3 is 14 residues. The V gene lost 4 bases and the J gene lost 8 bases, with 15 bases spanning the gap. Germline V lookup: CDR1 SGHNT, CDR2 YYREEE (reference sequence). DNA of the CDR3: TGTGCCAGCAGCAAGGGACCGGGGAGGGAAAAACTGTTTTTT. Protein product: CASSKGPGREKLFF.

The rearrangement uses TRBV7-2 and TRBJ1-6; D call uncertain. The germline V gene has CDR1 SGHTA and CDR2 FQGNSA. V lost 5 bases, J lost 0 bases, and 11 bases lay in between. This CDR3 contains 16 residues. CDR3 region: CASSHQESSYNSPLHF. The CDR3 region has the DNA TGTGCCAGCAGCCATCAAGAAAGCTCCTATAATTCACCCCTCCACTTT.

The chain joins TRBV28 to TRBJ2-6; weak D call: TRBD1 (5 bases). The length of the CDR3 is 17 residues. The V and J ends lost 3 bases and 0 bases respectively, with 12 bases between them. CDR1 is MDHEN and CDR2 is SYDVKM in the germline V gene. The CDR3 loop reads CASSFPGLISGANVLTF. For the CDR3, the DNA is TGTGCCAGCAGTTTCCCAGGGCTGATCTCTGGGGCCAACGTCCTGACTTTC.

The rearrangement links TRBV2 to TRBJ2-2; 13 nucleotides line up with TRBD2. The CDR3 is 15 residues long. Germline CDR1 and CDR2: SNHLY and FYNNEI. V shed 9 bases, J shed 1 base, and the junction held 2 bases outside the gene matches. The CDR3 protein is CASRTSGGNTGELFF. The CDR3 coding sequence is TGTGCCAGTAGGACTAGCGGGGGGAACACCGGGGAGCTGTTTTTT.

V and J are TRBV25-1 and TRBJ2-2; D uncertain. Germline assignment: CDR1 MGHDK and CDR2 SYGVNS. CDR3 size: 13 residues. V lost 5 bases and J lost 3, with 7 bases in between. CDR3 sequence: CASSSVYTGELFF. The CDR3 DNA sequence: TGTGCCAGCAGTTCGGTCTACACCGGGGAGCTGTTTTTT.

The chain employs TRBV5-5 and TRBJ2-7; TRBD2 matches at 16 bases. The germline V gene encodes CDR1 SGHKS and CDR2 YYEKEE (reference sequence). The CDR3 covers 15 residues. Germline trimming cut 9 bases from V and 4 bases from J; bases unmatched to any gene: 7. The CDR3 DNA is TGTGCCACCGTGGGACTAGCGGGGGGGCATTACGAGCAGTACTTC. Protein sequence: CATVGLAGGHYEQYF.

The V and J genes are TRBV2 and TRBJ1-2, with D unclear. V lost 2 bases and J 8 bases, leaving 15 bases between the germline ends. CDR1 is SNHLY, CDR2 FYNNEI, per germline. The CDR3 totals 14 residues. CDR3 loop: CASSERVTSDGYTF. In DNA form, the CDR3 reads TGTGCCAGCAGTGAACGGGTTACCTCGGACGGCTACACCTTC.

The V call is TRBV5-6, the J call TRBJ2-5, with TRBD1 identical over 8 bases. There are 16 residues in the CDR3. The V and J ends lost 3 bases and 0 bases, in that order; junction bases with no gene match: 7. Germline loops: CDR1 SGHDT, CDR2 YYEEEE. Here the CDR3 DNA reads TGTGCCAGCAGCTACCCGGACAGGGTCAACCAAGAGACCCAGTACTTC. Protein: CASSYPDRVNQETQYF.

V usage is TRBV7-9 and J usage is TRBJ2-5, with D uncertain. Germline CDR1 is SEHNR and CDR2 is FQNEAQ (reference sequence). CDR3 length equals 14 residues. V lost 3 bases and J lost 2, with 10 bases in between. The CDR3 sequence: CASSFFTEQETQYF. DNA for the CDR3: TGTGCCAGCAGCTTCTTCACGGAACAAGAGACCCAGTACTTC.

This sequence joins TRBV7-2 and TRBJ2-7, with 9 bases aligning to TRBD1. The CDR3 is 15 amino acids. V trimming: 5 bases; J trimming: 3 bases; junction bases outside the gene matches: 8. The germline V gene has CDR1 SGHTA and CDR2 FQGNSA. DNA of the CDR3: TGTGCCAGCAGCCTACAGGGGGCTTTAGGCTACGAGCAGTACTTC. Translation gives CASSLQGALGYEQYF.

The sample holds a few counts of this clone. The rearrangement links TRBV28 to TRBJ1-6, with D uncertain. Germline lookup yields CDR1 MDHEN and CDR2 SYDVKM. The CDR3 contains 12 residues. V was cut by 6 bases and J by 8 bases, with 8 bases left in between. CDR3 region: CASSDADSPLHF. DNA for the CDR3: TGTGCCAGCAGCGACGCGGATTCACCCCTCCACTTT.

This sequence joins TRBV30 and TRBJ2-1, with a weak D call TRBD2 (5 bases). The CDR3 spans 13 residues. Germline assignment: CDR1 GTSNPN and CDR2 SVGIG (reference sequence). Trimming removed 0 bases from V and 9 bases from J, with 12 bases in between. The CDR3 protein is CAWSVLLASEQFF. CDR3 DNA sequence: TGTGCCTGGAGTGTACTTCTAGCTAGTGAGCAGTTCTTC.

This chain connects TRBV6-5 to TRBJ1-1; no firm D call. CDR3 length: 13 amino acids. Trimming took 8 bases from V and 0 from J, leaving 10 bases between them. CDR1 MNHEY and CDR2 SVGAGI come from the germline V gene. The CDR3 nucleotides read TGTGCCAGCGGTGGGTGGCTGAACACTGAAGCTTTCTTT. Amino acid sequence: CASGGWLNTEAFF.

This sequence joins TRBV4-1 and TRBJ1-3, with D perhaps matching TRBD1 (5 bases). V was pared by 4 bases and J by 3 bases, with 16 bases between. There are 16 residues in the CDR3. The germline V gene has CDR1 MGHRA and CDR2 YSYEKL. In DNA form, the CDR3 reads TGCGCCAGCAGCCGAGGACTCACGGACAATGGAAACACCATATATTTT. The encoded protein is CASSRGLTDNGNTIYF.

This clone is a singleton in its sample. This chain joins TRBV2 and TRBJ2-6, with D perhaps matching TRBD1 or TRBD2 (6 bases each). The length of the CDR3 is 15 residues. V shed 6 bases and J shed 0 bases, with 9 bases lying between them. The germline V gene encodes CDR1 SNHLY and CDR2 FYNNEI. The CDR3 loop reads CASREGDSGANVLTF. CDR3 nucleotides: TGTGCCAGCAGGGAGGGGGACTCTGGGGCCAACGTCCTGACTTTC.

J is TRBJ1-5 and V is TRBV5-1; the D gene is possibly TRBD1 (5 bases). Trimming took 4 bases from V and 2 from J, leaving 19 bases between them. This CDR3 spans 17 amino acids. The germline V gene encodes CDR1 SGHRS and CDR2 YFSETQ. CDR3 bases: TGCGCCAGCAGCCAAAACGACAGTTACGAGCGCAATCAGCCCCAGCATTTT. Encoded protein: CASSQNDSYERNQPQHF.

This chain's CDR3 is CASSSGTEAYYGYTF. CDR3 coding DNA: TGCGCCAGCAGCTCTGGGACCGAAGCATACTATGGCTACACCTTC. This sequence joins TRBV5-1 and TRBJ1-2, with D tentatively TRBD1 (5 bases). The V end lost 3 bases, the J end lost 3 bases, and 15 bases lay between the germline ends. The CDR3 loop spans 15 amino acids. CDR1 and CDR2 from the germline V gene are SGHRS and YFSETQ.

CDR3 nucleotides: TGTGCCAGTAGTCCTCCCTCGGACCCCCGAAAACTGTTTTTT. This translates into CASSPPSDPRKLFF. The chain joins TRBV19 to TRBJ1-4; D ambiguous. Trimming shortened V by 5 bases and J by 10 bases, and 17 bases separated the two germline ends. Germline V gene sequence: CDR1 LNHDA, CDR2 SQIVND (reference sequence). This CDR3 is 14 amino acids long.

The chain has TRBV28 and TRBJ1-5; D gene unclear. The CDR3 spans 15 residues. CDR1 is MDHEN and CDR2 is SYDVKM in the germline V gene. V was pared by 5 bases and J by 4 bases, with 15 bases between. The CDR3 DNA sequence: TGTGCCAGCAGTCCTTCGGCATTTGTTAATCAGCCCCAGCATTTT. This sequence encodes CASSPSAFVNQPQHF.

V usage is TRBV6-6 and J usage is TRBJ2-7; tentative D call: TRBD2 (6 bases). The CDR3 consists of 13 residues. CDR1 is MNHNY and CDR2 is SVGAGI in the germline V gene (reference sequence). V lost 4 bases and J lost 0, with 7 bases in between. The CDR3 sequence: CASSFGGSYEQYF. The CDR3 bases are TGTGCCAGCAGTTTCGGGGGCTCCTACGAGCAGTACTTC.